Each of the 10 T cell receptor beta chains below was sequenced from the same sample in a study of cytomegalovirus exposure and HLA in healthy donors. TCRdb's copy holds only in-frame clones and misses some; the assay was immunoSEQ multiplex PCR. The repertoire consists of about 360,000 clones, with more than 80% occurring once and the leading ten covering under 0.95%. The sample taken for sequencing was PBMCs. The receptors shown here come from a woman between 18 and 29 years old in good health and CMV-seronegative.

The V gene is TRBV28, the J gene TRBJ2-3; 9 bases match TRBD2. CDR3 length equals 16 residues. The V segment lost 3 bases and the J segment 2 bases; nucleotides outside the gene matches: 6. Germline V gene data show CDR1 as MDHEN and CDR2 as SYDVKM. The CDR3 loop is CASSFPGLASTDTQYF. The CDR3 bases are TGTGCCAGCAGTTTCCCCGGACTAGCGTCCACAGATACGCAGTATTTT.

The chain has TRBV30 and TRBJ1-4, with D tentatively TRBD1 (5 bases). This CDR3 contains 13 residues. Trimming cost V 0 bases and J 10 bases, with 12 bases left between them. Germline CDR1 reads GTSNPN; CDR2 reads SVGIG (reference sequence). CDR3 residues: CAWSVRGEVKLFF. The CDR3 DNA follows: TGTGCCTGGAGTGTACGGGGGGAGGTAAAACTGTTTTTT.

This clone was seen only once. The chain combines TRBV28 with TRBJ2-2; maybe TRBD2 (6 bases). Trimming stripped 6 bases from V and 2 bases from J, with 7 bases between. Germline V gene lookup returns CDR1 MDHEN and CDR2 SYDVKM. The CDR3 spans 13 residues. CDR3 in amino acids: CASRGLNTGELFF. The DNA of the CDR3 is TGTGCCAGCAGAGGACTAAACACCGGGGAGCTGTTTTTT.

The V and J genes are TRBV18 and TRBJ1-1; D is ambiguous. The germline gives CDR1 KGHSH, CDR2 LQKENI. With 1 base removed from V and 3 bases from J, the gap between germline ends came to 9 bases. CDR3 size: 14 residues. The CDR3 region is CASSPLSRDTEAFF. The CDR3 DNA reads TGTGCCAGCTCACCACTCAGCCGGGACACTGAAGCTTTCTTT.

This sequence joins TRBV6-5 and TRBJ1-6, with a tentative D call TRBD1 (6 bases). V was cut by 3 bases and J by 8 bases, with 14 bases left in between. Germline CDR1 is MNHEY and CDR2 is SVGAGI. The CDR3 contains 15 residues. The CDR3 DNA reads as TGTGCCAGCAGTTATAGCTTGGGGGGGCATTCACCCCTCCACTTT. Translated: CASSYSLGGHSPLHF.

This clone was counted a few times. This chain joins TRBV6-5 and TRBJ1-2, with TRBD1 matching over 9 bases. Germline V CDR1 and CDR2: MNHEY, SVGAGI. The CDR3 has 15 residues. Germline trimming cut 6 bases from V and 6 bases from J; bases unmatched to any gene: 11. The CDR3 protein is CASSPGTGIVNGYTF. CDR3 DNA: TGTGCCAGCAGCCCCGGGACAGGGATCGTAAATGGCTACACCTTC.

The chain joins TRBV19 to TRBJ2-5; 14 nucleotides line up with TRBD2. The J segment lost 2 bases and the V segment lost 5 bases, leaving 7 bases of the junction unmatched. CDR1 is LNHDA, CDR2 SQIVND, per germline (reference sequence). This CDR3 comprises 17 residues. CDR3 in DNA: TGTGCCAGTAGTCCTGGACTAGCGGGGGGCCTTCAAGAGACCCAGTACTTC. This translates into CASSPGLAGGLQETQYF.

The genes are TRBV27 and TRBJ1-3; D gene uncertain. V dropped 10 bases and J dropped 4 bases, with 17 bases sitting between them. CDR3 length: 14 residues. From germline, CDR1 is MNHEY and CDR2 SMNVEV (reference sequence). The CDR3 sequence: CATRQAGEGNTIYF. The CDR3 bases are TGTGCCACCCGGCAAGCCGGGGAAGGAAACACCATATATTTT.

This clone was seen only a few times. The chain is built from TRBV9 and TRBJ2-7; D is perhaps TRBD2 (7 bases). The CDR3 has 13 amino acids. CDR1 and CDR2 from the germline V gene are SGDLS and YYNGEE. Trimming left V 0 bases short and J 12 bases short, with 16 bases between. CDR3 sequence: CASSVGRGGGLYF. The CDR3 DNA reads TGTGCCAGCAGCGTAGGTCGCGGGGGCGGATTGTACTTC.

The chain couples TRBV27 to TRBJ1-2; D is unclear. Germline V CDR1 and CDR2: MNHEY, SMNVEV (reference sequence). The CDR3 loop spans 15 amino acids. V was shortened by 6 bases and J by 1 base, with 15 bases between the two germline ends. In DNA form, the CDR3 reads TGTGCCAGCAGCTTGGGTGCGGGGAGTAACTATGGCTACACCTTC. It codes for CASSLGAGSNYGYTF.